This T cell receptor beta chain was observed in a study of T cell repertoires in cytomegalovirus infection. On the study more broadly: CMV infection plus the matching HLA type was flagged by public TCR beta signatures. Study-level points and caveats: Carriers of CMV and the relevant HLA type were discriminated by public TCR beta frequency.

This clonotype was recorded many times. What it recognizes is unknown. The CDR3 is made up of 15 amino acids. Deletions cut 4 bases from V and 0 bases from J, with 10 bases between. CDR1 and CDR2 (germline): SGHTA, FQGNSA. TCRdb analysed the reads with MiXCR anew, one entry per CDR3 protein. Of about 830,000 distinct CDR3 sequences listed, around a third were seen once; the top ten hold 9.5% to 15%. The starting material was cultured CD8+ T cells from PBMCs, obtained from culture after CMV antigen stimulation. The receptor was derived from a human donor in good health (CMV status not recorded). Some clones in this sample may be carry-over from other donors' samples. The rearrangement uses TRBV7-2 and TRBJ2-1; possible D gene TRBD2, 5 bases. Written as DNA, the CDR3 is TGTGCCAGCAGCTGGGGTGGGAGCTCCTACAATGAGCAGTTCTTC. It codes for CASSWGGSSYNEQFF.